Below are 15 T cell receptor beta chains sequenced from a single sample in a study of blood T cell repertoires in COVID-19. Using immunoSEQ multiplex PCR, the repertoire was profiled, and TCRdb retains in-frame clones only, with some absent. The sample has approximately 250,000 clones; around 86% are singletons. Sequenced: peripheral blood. These receptors originate from a man in his thirties or forties who had recovered from COVID-19.

The V gene is TRBV5-1, the J gene TRBJ2-7; the D gene is possibly TRBD2 (6 bases). Looked up from germline, CDR1 is SGHRS and CDR2 is YFSETQ. V lost 4 bases, J lost 4 bases, and 24 bases lay in between. The CDR3 sequence is 17 residues long. CDR3 in amino acids: CASSPYRGGYHPYEQYF. CDR3 coding DNA: TGCGCCAGCAGCCCCTACCGAGGAGGGTATCATCCTTACGAGCAGTACTTC.

This chain links TRBV5-6 with TRBJ1-4, with unresolved D. V was cut by 1 base and J by 0 bases, with 10 bases left in between. The CDR3 totals 16 residues. CDR1 and CDR2 (germline): SGHDT, YYEEEE. The CDR3 DNA sequence: TGTGCCAGCAGCTTGATAACCCCAGCAACTAATGAAAAACTGTTTTTT. It codes for CASSLITPATNEKLFF.

The V call is TRBV5-1, the J call TRBJ1-1, with D perhaps TRBD1 (6 bases). Germline lookup yields CDR1 SGHRS and CDR2 YFSETQ. This CDR3 comprises 15 residues. V was clipped by 4 bases and J by 4 bases, with 17 bases between them. The CDR3 sequence: CASSPNPTGPTEAFF. Here the CDR3 DNA reads TGCGCCAGCAGCCCCAATCCGACAGGTCCCACTGAAGCTTTCTTT. The full variable domain, with the rest looked up from reference TRBV5-1 and TRBJ1-1, is KAGVTQTPRYLIKTRGQQVTLSCSPISGHRSVSWYQQTPGQGLQFLFEYFSETQRNKGNFPGRFSGRQFSNSRSEMNVSTLELGDSALYLCASSPNPTGPTEAFFGQGTRLTVV.

CDR3 in DNA: TGTGCCAGCAGCCCACGGGGGAATAGCAATCAGCCCCAGCATTTT. Residues: CASSPRGNSNQPQHF. The V and J genes are TRBV7-9 and TRBJ1-5; D may be TRBD1 (5 bases). This CDR3 region has 15 residues. The V and J ends lost 5 bases and 0 bases respectively, with 11 bases between them. Germline assignment: CDR1 SEHNR and CDR2 FQNEAQ (reference sequence).

The chain employs TRBV21-1 and TRBJ1-6; the table's D call TRBD1 went unverified against the DNA. TRBV21-1 is annotated as a pseudogene. The CDR3 has 16 residues. The chain's CDR3 is CASSKVRDRANSPLHF. CDR3 coding DNA: TGTGCCAGCAGCAAAGTAAGGGACAGGGCTAATTCACCCCTCCACTTT.

The chain has TRBV28 and TRBJ2-7, with no clear D. The CDR3 spans 13 residues. CDR1 is MDHEN and CDR2 is SYDVKM in the germline V gene. Between the trimmed V and J ends, which lost 5 bases and 6 bases, there was a span of 14 bases. For the CDR3, the DNA is TGTGCCAGCAGTCCCCCCCTCTTCTTCGAGCAGTACTTC. This translates into CASSPPLFFEQYF. Full variable domain (remainder filled in from reference TRBV28 and TRBJ2-7): DVKVTQSSRYLVKRTGEKVFLECVQDMDHENMFWYRQDPGLGLRLIYFSYDVKMKEKGDIPEGYSVSREKKERFSLILESASTNQTSMYLCASSPPLFFEQYFGPGTRLTVT.

For the CDR3, the DNA is TGTGCCAGCAGCCAAGATGAAGAACGGAGGGACGAGCAGTACTTC. It translates to CASSQDEERRDEQYF. V gene TRBV3-1 (or the pseudogene TRBV3-2) combines with J gene TRBJ2-7; D may be TRBD2 (6 bases). The CDR3 totals 15 residues. The V and J ends lost 0 bases and 5 bases respectively, with 14 bases between them. The germline V gene has CDR1 LGHDT and CDR2 YNNKEL (reference sequence).

The CDR3 DNA sequence: TGTGCCAGCAGCTCTACAGGGGGCGCGTACACTGAAGCTTTCTTT. This encodes CASSSTGGAYTEAFF. The V call is TRBV11-2, the J call TRBJ1-1, with TRBD1 identical over 9 bases. The CDR3 is 15 residues long. Germline assignment: CDR1 SGHAT and CDR2 FQNNGV. V lost 4 bases, J lost 3 bases, and 6 bases stayed unmatched.

V and J are TRBV24-1 and TRBJ2-5; the match to TRBD1 covers 7 bases. The CDR3 is 13 amino acids. Per germline, CDR1 KGHDR and CDR2 SFDVKD. V lost 4 bases and J lost 4; bases outside the gene matches: 2. The CDR3 loop reads CATSDYRGETQYF. Written as DNA, the CDR3 is TGTGCCACCAGTGACTACAGGGGAGAGACCCAGTACTTC.

V usage is TRBV5-8 and J usage is TRBJ2-2; D remains ambiguous. Trimming stripped 0 bases from V and 8 bases from J, with 5 bases between. Germline CDR1 and CDR2: SGHTS and YDEGEE. The CDR3 length is 12 residues. The CDR3 DNA reads as TGTGCCAGCAGCTTGGCCGGGGGGGAGCTGTTTTTT. Amino acid sequence: CASSLAGGELFF.

The count of this clone is one. The chain uses TRBV4-2 and TRBJ2-3; the match to TRBD1 covers 7 bases. Losses at the gene ends were 1 base for V and 5 bases for J; bases not matched to a gene: 9. Germline V gene lookup returns CDR1 LGHNA and CDR2 YNFKEQ. The CDR3 is 16 residues long. The CDR3 spells CASSQGNRGLIDTQYF. The CDR3 nucleotides read TGTGCCAGCAGCCAAGGGAACAGGGGATTAATAGATACGCAGTATTTT.

The chain couples TRBV5-1 to TRBJ2-1; D uncertain. Germline CDR1 is SGHRS and CDR2 is YFSETQ. V was trimmed by 0 bases and J by 0 bases, leaving 7 bases between them. CDR3 length: 15 amino acids. The CDR3 region is CASSLDGSSYNEQFF. The DNA of the CDR3 is TGCGCCAGCAGCTTGGACGGTAGCTCCTACAATGAGCAGTTCTTC.

The rearrangement links TRBV20-1 to TRBJ1-2; D not resolved. CDR3 length: 11 residues. Germline CDR1 DFQATT, CDR2 SNEGSKA (reference sequence). V lost 0 bases, J lost 12 bases, and 11 bases lay in between. Here the CDR3 DNA reads TGCAGTGCTAGAGATCGAAGGAGGCACACCTTC. It yields the protein CSARDRRRHTF.

The gene calls are TRBV19 and TRBJ2-7; the match to TRBD2 covers 7 bases. V gave up 6 bases and J gave up 6 bases; unmatched junction bases: 8. The germline V gene encodes CDR1 LNHDA and CDR2 SQIVND (reference sequence). The CDR3 covers 13 residues. CDR3 DNA: TGTGCCAGTAGGAGCGGGGTTCAGGGCGAGCAGTACTTC. It specifies CASRSGVQGEQYF. Full variable domain (remainder filled in from reference TRBV19 and TRBJ2-7): DGGITQSPKYLFRKEGQNVTLSCEQNLNHDAMYWYRQDPGQGLRLIYYSQIVNDFQKGDIAEGYSVSREKKESFPLTVTSAQKNPTAFYLCASRSGVQGEQYFGPGTRLTVT.

V gene TRBV11-2 combines with J gene TRBJ1-1, with a tentative D call TRBD1 (5 bases). The V gene's germline CDR1 is SGHAT and CDR2 FQNNGV. Trimming stripped 2 bases from V and 7 bases from J, with 14 bases between. The CDR3 loop spans 14 amino acids. This chain's CDR3 is CASSLSPQGLEAFF. DNA for the CDR3: TGTGCCAGCAGCTTAAGTCCGCAGGGCCTTGAAGCTTTCTTT. Combining the CDR3 with reference TRBV11-2 and TRBJ1-1 gives the whole variable domain EAGVAQSPRYKIIEKRQSVAFWCNPISGHATLYWYQQILGQGPKLLIQFQNNGVVDDSQLPKDRFSAERLKGVDSTLKIQPAKLEDSAVYLCASSLSPQGLEAFFGQGTRLTVV.